The 24 T cell receptor beta chains presented below share a single source sample, sequenced in a study of cytomegalovirus exposure and HLA in healthy donors. Primers: 60 Vbeta forward and 13 Jbeta reverse. Libraries were prepared by immunoSEQ multiplex PCR; TCRdb keeps only in-frame clonotypes and omits some of them. The table shows about 140,000 clones, with roughly 82% occurring only once. Sequenced input: PBMCs. These receptors originate from a man aged 25 to 40 in good health and CMV-seronegative.

The rearrangement uses TRBV27 and TRBJ2-3, with 12 bases identical to TRBD2. There are 14 residues in the CDR3. The ends lost 8 bases at V and 4 bases at J; junction bases unmatched: 4. Germline V gene data show CDR1 as MNHEY and CDR2 as SMNVEV (reference sequence). CDR3 residues: CASRLAGVSDTQYF. CDR3 nucleotides: TGTGCCAGCCGACTAGCGGGAGTTTCAGATACGCAGTATTTT.

The chain couples TRBV30 to TRBJ2-7; perhaps TRBD1 as D (6 bases). The CDR3 contains 14 residues. V lost 5 bases, J lost 6 bases, and 20 bases lay in between. The germline V gene encodes CDR1 GTSNPN and CDR2 SVGIG (reference sequence). The CDR3 here is CAWAEKGQGPEQYF. CDR3 DNA: TGTGCCTGGGCCGAGAAGGGCCAGGGGCCCGAGCAGTACTTC.

The chain joins TRBV2 to TRBJ1-4; 7 bases line up with TRBD1. Germline lookup yields CDR1 SNHLY and CDR2 FYNNEI. The CDR3 loop spans 13 amino acids. Trimming removed 5 bases from V and 6 bases from J; junction bases left unmatched: 3. The CDR3 bases are TGTGCCAGCAGTCGCGGGACAGATGAAAAACTGTTTTTT. Encoded protein: CASSRGTDEKLFF.

V gene TRBV15 combines with J gene TRBJ1-1; 8 bases map to TRBD1. Germline V CDR1 and CDR2: LNHNV, YYDKDF (reference sequence). The V and J ends lost 0 bases and 11 bases, in that order; junction bases with no gene match: 14. The CDR3 extends over 16 amino acids. The chain's CDR3 is CATSRDIRQGLGWAFF. The CDR3 bases are TGTGCCACCAGCAGAGATATAAGACAGGGGCTAGGTTGGGCTTTCTTT. The entire variable domain, with the rest obtained from reference TRBV15 and TRBJ1-1, is as follows: DAMVIQNPRYQVTQFGKPVTLSCSQTLNHNVMYWYQQKSSQAPKLLFHYYDKDFNNEADTPDNFQSRRPNTSFCFLDIRSPGLGDTAMYLCATSRDIRQGLGWAFFGQGTRLTVV.

The chain uses TRBV10-3 and TRBJ2-5, with D possibly being TRBD2 (6 bases). This CDR3 contains 15 residues. With 3 bases removed from V and 5 bases from J, the gap between germline ends came to 16 bases. The germline V gene encodes CDR1 ENHRY and CDR2 SYGVKD. The CDR3 here is CAISDEEGREETQYF. The CDR3, as DNA: TGTGCCATCAGTGACGAGGAGGGTCGGGAGGAGACCCAGTACTTC.

This rearrangement joins TRBV29-1 to TRBJ2-4, with D possibly matching TRBD1 (7 bases). Trimming removed 4 bases at V and 12 bases at J, with 16 bases between. Germline V gene lookup returns CDR1 SQVTM and CDR2 ANQGSEA. The CDR3 is 12 residues long. The CDR3 DNA reads TGCAGCGTTGTTGAGGGGCGGGACAGTCAGTACTTC. It encodes CSVVEGRDSQYF.

J is TRBJ2-7 and V is TRBV21-1; TRBD1 is the table's D call, not checked against the DNA. TRBV21-1 is an annotated pseudogene. The CDR3 spans 16 residues. This CDR3 reads CASNPRGGQLWYEQYF. In DNA form, the CDR3 reads TGTGCCAGCAACCCTAGGGGTGGACAGCTCTGGTACGAGCAGTACTTC.

V and J are TRBV7-2 and TRBJ2-7; no firm D call. CDR3 length: 12 amino acids. The germline V gene has CDR1 SGHTA and CDR2 FQGNSA. V was trimmed by 5 bases and J by 0 bases, leaving 5 bases between them. CDR3 residues: CASSTYSYEQYF. The CDR3 DNA sequence: TGTGCCAGCAGCACCTACTCCTACGAGCAGTACTTC. The whole variable domain, remainder taken from reference TRBV7-2 and TRBJ2-7, is GAGVSQSPSNKVTEKGKDVELRCDPISGHTALYWYRQSLGQGLEFLIYFQGNSAPDKSGLPSDRFSAERTGGSVSTLTIQRTQQEDSAVYLCASSTYSYEQYFGPGTRLTVT.

This clone occurred a few times. The gene calls are TRBV7-9 and TRBJ2-5, with D unclear. CDR3 length equals 11 residues. Germline V gene sequence: CDR1 SEHNR, CDR2 FQNEAQ (reference sequence). Trimming removed 4 bases from V and 2 bases from J, with 2 bases in between. The CDR3 bases are TGTGCCAGCAGCTCTCAAGAGACCCAGTACTTC. Translated: CASSSQETQYF. The variable domain in full, completed from reference TRBV7-9 and TRBJ2-5, reads DTGVSQNPRHKITKRGQNVTFRCDPISEHNRLYWYRQTLGQGPEFLTYFQNEAQLEKSRLLSDRFSAERPKGSFSTLEIQRTEQGDSAMYLCASSSQETQYFGPGTRLLVL.

The chain joins TRBV6-1 to TRBJ2-5; perhaps TRBD1 as D (5 bases). Germline V CDR1 and CDR2: MNHNS, SASEGT. V was cut by 4 bases and J by 4 bases, with 13 bases left in between. The CDR3 totals 14 residues. CDR3 in amino acids: CASSGGGPVETQYF. The CDR3 nucleotides are TGTGCCAGCAGTGGGGGCGGCCCGGTAGAGACCCAGTACTTC.

This chain joins TRBV28 and TRBJ1-4, with 10 positions matching TRBD1. The V gene's germline CDR1 is MDHEN and CDR2 SYDVKM. V trimming: 6 bases; J trimming: 0 bases; junction bases outside the gene matches: 7. The CDR3 spans 17 residues. For the CDR3, the DNA is TGTGCCAGCAGCAGTAGGGACAGGGGCACAACTAATGAAAAACTGTTTTTT. It codes for CASSSRDRGTTNEKLFF. The entire variable domain, with the rest obtained from reference TRBV28 and TRBJ1-4, is as follows: DVKVTQSSRYLVKRTGEKVFLECVQDMDHENMFWYRQDPGLGLRLIYFSYDVKMKEKGDIPEGYSVSREKKERFSLILESASTNQTSMYLCASSSRDRGTTNEKLFFGSGTQLSVL.

Turning to this clone: The same CDR3 arises from other DNA sequences in this sample as well. This chain joins TRBV7-2 and TRBJ2-2; tentative D call: TRBD1 (6 bases). The V end lost 5 bases, the J end lost 4 bases, and 11 bases lay between the germline ends. CDR3 length: 14 amino acids. Looked up from germline, CDR1 is SGHTA and CDR2 is FQGNSA. The CDR3 reads CASSPRGTTGELFF. CDR3 in DNA: TGTGCCAGCAGCCCCAGGGGAACCACCGGGGAGCTGTTTTTT.

The J gene is TRBJ2-1, the V gene TRBV6-4, with 9 bases identical to TRBD2. Trimming removed 6 bases from V and 5 bases from J; junction bases left unmatched: 5. The CDR3 is 14 residues long. Germline values: CDR1 MRHNA, CDR2 SNTAGT. CDR3 DNA sequence: TGTGCCAGCAGCAGACTAGCGGATAACAATGAGCAGTTCTTC. It encodes CASSRLADNNEQFF.

CDR3 protein: CASSKGQTSTDTQYF. For the CDR3, the DNA is TGTGCCAGTAGTAAGGGACAGACTAGCACAGATACGCAGTATTTT. The chain combines TRBV19 with TRBJ2-3; 7 bases match TRBD1. Per the germline V gene, CDR1 is LNHDA and CDR2 is SQIVND (reference sequence). V lost 4 bases, J lost 0 bases, and 4 bases stayed unmatched. The CDR3 is 15 residues long.

The chain recombines TRBV2 with TRBJ2-5; TRBD2 agrees at 10 bases. In germline, CDR1 is SNHLY, CDR2 FYNNEI. V trimming: 2 bases; J trimming: 2 bases; junction bases outside the gene matches: 5. The CDR3 extends over 16 amino acids. CDR3 in DNA: TGTGCCAGCAGTGAAATGGCTAGCGGGAGTCAAGAGACCCAGTACTTC. It yields the protein CASSEMASGSQETQYF.

J is TRBJ2-7 and V is TRBV5-8, with D maybe TRBD2 (5 bases). CDR3 length equals 13 residues. V lost 9 bases and J lost 3, with 16 bases in between. The germline gives CDR1 SGHTS, CDR2 YDEGEE. The CDR3 here is CATPGVRGYEQYF. The DNA for the CDR3 is TGTGCCACCCCTGGGGTTCGGGGCTACGAGCAGTACTTC.

The J gene is TRBJ1-1, the V gene TRBV27; tentatively, D is TRBD1 (5 bases). The CDR3 has 12 amino acids. The V gene's germline CDR1 is MNHEY and CDR2 SMNVEV (reference sequence). Trimming stripped 5 bases from V and 11 bases from J, with 15 bases between. CDR3 region: CASSASGREAFF. For the CDR3, the DNA is TGTGCCAGCAGTGCGTCAGGGAGGGAGGCTTTCTTT.

This clone occurred once. The chain recombines TRBV11-2 with TRBJ1-1; D not certain. The CDR3 spans 14 residues. Germline assignment: CDR1 SGHAT and CDR2 FQNNGV. V lost 2 bases and J lost 8, with 15 bases in between. The CDR3 is CASSLLGIGGEAFF. CDR3 nucleotide sequence: TGTGCCAGCAGCTTATTGGGGATTGGAGGGGAAGCTTTCTTT.

This clone was detected a few times. The rearrangement uses TRBV7-9 and TRBJ1-1; 11 nucleotides line up with TRBD1. Per the germline V gene, CDR1 is SEHNR and CDR2 is FQNEAQ (reference sequence). J was trimmed by 0 bases and V by 5 bases; bases with no gene match: 5. The CDR3 spans 16 residues. The CDR3 protein is CASSPGTGGLNTEAFF. CDR3 bases: TGTGCCAGCAGCCCCGGGACAGGGGGATTGAACACTGAAGCTTTCTTT.

This CDR3 reads CASSEQGRKAFF. The DNA of the CDR3 is TGCGCCAGCAGTGAGCAGGGGCGGAAAGCTTTCTTT. The chain employs TRBV10-1 and TRBJ1-1; TRBD1 might be the D (6 bases). Germline loops: CDR1 WNHNN, CDR2 SYGVQD (reference sequence). This CDR3 has 12 amino acids. Deletions cut 2 bases from V and 9 bases from J, with 10 bases between.

The rearrangement joins TRBV4-2 to TRBJ2-1; 10 positions match TRBD2. V was clipped by 1 base and J by 0 bases; unmatched bases: 12. From germline, CDR1 is LGHNA and CDR2 YNFKEQ. The CDR3 runs to 20 residues. Written as DNA, the CDR3 is TGTGCCAGCAGCCAAGCTGTTAGCGGGGGGCGACCTAGCTCCTACAATGAGCAGTTCTTC. Translation: CASSQAVSGGRPSSYNEQFF.

This clone was detected a few times. CDR3 nucleotide sequence: TGTGCCAGCAGCTCGCGGGGGAGGCCTTTGAACACTGAAGCTTTCTTT. Translated, it gives CASSSRGRPLNTEAFF. The rearrangement links TRBV28 to TRBJ1-1, with a possible D match to TRBD1 (5 bases). V lost 6 bases, J lost 0 bases, and 17 bases lay in between. CDR3 length equals 16 residues. Germline assignment: CDR1 MDHEN and CDR2 SYDVKM.

The chain links TRBV6-6 to TRBJ2-7, with 13 bases identical to TRBD2. V was pared by 2 bases and J by 5 bases, with 6 bases of the junction left unmatched. CDR3 length equals 16 residues. From germline, CDR1 is MNHNY and CDR2 SVGAGI (reference sequence). Written as DNA, the CDR3 is TGTGCCAGCAGTTACCCACTAGCGGGAGGGCCTCACGAGCAGTACTTC. Its translation is CASSYPLAGGPHEQYF.

CDR3 nucleotides: TGTGCCAGCAGTCTCGGGAACCCCTCAAATAATGAGCAGTTCTTC. Encoded protein: CASSLGNPSNNEQFF. This chain joins TRBV2 and TRBJ2-1, with D tentatively TRBD2 (5 bases). Germline-derived CDR1 and CDR2 are SNHLY and FYNNEI. This CDR3 is built from 15 residues. Between the trimmed V and J ends, which lost 5 bases and 7 bases, there was a span of 18 bases.